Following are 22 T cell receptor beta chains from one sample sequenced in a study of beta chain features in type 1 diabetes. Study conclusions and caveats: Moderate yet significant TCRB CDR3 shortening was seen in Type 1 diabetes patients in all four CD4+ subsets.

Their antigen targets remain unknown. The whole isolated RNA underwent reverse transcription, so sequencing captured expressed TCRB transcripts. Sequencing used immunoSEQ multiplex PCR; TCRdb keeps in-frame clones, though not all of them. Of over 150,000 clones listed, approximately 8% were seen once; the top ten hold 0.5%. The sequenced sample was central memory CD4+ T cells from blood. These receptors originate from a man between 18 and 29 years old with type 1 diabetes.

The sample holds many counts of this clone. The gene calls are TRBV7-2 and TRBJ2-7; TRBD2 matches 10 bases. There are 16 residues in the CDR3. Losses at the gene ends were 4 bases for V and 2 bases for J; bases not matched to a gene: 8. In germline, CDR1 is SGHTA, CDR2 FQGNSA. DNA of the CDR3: TGTGCCAGCAGCTCTGCTAGCGGGGGCGACCCCTACGAGCAGTACTTC. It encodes CASSSASGGDPYEQYF.

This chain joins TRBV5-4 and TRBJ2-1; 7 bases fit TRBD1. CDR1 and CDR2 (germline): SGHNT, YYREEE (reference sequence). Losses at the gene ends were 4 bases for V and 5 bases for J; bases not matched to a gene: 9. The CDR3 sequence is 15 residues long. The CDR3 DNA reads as TGTGCCAGCAGCCAAGACAGGGCGTCGGACAATGAGCAGTTCTTC. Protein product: CASSQDRASDNEQFF. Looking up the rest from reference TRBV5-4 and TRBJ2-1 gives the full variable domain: ETGVTQSPTHLIKTRGQQVTLRCSSQSGHNTVSWYQQALGQGPQFIFQYYREEENGRGNFPPRFSGLQFPNYSSELNVNALELDDSALYLCASSQDRASDNEQFFGPGTRLTVL.

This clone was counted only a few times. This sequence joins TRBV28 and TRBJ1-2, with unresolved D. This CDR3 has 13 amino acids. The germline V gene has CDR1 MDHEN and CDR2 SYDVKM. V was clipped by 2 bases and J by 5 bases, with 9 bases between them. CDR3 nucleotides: TGTGCCAGCAGTTTAAGAGGGCAATATGGCTACACCTTC. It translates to CASSLRGQYGYTF.

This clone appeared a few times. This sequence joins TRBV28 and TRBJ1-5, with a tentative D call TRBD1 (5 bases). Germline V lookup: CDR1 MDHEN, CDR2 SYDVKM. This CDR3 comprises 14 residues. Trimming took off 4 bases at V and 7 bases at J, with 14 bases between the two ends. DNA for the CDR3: TGTGCCAGCAGTTCTGTAGGGGTTAAGCAGCCCCAGCATTTT. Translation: CASSSVGVKQPQHF.

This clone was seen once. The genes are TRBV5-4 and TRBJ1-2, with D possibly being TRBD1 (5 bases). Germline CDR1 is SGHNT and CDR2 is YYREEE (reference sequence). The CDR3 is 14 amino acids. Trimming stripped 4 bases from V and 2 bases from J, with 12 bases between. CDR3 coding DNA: TGTGCCAGCAGCCCCCAACAGGCCAACTATGGCTACACCTTC. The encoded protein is CASSPQQANYGYTF.

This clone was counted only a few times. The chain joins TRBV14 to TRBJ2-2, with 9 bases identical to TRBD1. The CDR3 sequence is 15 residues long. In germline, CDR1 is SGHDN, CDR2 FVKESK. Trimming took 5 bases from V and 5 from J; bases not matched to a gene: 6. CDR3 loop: CASSRQGDVTGELFF. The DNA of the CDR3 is TGTGCCAGCAGCAGACAGGGGGATGTAACCGGGGAGCTGTTTTTT.

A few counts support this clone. The CDR3 DNA reads as TGTGCCAGCAGTCGCCGTTTTGGGACAGGGAACACTGAAGCTTTCTTT. This codes for CASSRRFGTGNTEAFF. The genes are TRBV27 and TRBJ1-1; 8 bases are shared with TRBD1. The CDR3 consists of 16 residues. From germline, CDR1 is MNHEY and CDR2 SMNVEV (reference sequence). V lost 5 bases, J lost 1 base, and 9 bases stayed unmatched.

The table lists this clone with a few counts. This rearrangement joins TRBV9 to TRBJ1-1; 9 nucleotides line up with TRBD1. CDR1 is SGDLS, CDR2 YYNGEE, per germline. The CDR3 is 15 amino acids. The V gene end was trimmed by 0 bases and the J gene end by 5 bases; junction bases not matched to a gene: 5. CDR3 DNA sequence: TGTGCCAGCAGCGTAGGGGGACAGGGCAGGACTGAAGCTTTCTTT. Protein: CASSVGGQGRTEAFF. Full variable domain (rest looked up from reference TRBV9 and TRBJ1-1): DSGVTQTPKHLITATGQRVTLRCSPRSGDLSVYWYQQSLDQGLQFLIQYYNGEERAKGNILERFSAQQFPDLHSELNLSSLELGDSALYFCASSVGGQGRTEAFFGQGTRLTVV.

CDR3 nucleotide sequence: TGTGCCAGCAGCCATCGACAGGGGAGAAACATTCAGTACTTC. Translating it yields CASSHRQGRNIQYF. J is TRBJ2-4 and V is TRBV5-8; TRBD1 aligns across 8 bases. The J segment lost 6 bases and the V segment lost 4 bases, leaving 6 bases of the junction unmatched. The germline V gene has CDR1 SGHTS and CDR2 YDEGEE. CDR3 length: 14 amino acids.

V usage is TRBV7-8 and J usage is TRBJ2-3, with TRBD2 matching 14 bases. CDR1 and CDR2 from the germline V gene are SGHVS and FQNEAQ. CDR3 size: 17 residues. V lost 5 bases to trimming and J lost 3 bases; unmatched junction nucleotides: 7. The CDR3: CASSRGTSGGLTDTQYF. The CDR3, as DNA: TGTGCCAGCAGCCGTGGGACTAGCGGGGGTCTGACAGATACGCAGTATTTT.

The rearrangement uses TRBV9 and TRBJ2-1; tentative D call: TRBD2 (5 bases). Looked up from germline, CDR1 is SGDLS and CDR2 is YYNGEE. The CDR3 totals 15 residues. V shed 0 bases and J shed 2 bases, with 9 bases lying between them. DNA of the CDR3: TGTGCCAGCAGCGTAGAGGCCGGGGCCTACAATGAGCAGTTCTTC. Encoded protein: CASSVEAGAYNEQFF.

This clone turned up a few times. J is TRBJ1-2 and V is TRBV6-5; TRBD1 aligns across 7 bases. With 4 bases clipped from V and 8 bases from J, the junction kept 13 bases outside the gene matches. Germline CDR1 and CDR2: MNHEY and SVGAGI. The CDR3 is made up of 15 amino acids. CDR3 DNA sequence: TGTGCCAGCAGTTTAACAGGGGATGGGGGCAGCGGCTACACCTTC. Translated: CASSLTGDGGSGYTF.

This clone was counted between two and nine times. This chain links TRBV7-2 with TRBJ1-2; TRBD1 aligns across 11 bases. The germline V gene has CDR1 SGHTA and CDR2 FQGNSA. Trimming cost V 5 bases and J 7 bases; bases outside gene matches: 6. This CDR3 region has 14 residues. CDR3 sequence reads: CASSPGTGGAGYTF. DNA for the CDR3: TGTGCCAGCAGCCCGGGGACAGGGGGAGCTGGCTACACCTTC.

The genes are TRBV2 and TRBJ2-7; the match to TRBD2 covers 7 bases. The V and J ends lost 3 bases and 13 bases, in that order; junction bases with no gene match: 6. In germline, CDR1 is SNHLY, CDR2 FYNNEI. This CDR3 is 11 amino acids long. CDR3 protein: CASSDMPAGYF. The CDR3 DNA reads TGTGCCAGCAGTGATATGCCAGCGGGATACTTC.

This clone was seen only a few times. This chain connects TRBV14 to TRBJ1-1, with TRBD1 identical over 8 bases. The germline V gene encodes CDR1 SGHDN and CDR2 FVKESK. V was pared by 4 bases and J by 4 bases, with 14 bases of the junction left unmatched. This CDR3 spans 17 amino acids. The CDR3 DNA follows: TGTGCCAGCAGCCCCCTCGGGACAGGAGCTCCGGTCACTGAAGCTTTCTTT. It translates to CASSPLGTGAPVTEAFF.

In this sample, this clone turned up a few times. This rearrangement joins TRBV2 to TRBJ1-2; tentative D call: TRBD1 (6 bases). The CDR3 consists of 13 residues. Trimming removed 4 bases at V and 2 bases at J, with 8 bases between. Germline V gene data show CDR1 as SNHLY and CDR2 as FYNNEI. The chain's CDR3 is CASSGGRNYGYTF. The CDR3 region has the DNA TGTGCCAGCAGTGGGGGGCGCAACTATGGCTACACCTTC.

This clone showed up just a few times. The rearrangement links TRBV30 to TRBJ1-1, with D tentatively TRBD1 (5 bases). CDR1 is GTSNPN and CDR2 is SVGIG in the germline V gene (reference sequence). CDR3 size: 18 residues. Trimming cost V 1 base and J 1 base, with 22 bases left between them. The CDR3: CAWSGGMINTGGNTEAFF. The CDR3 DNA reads TGTGCCTGGAGTGGTGGGATGATTAATACGGGGGGGAACACTGAAGCTTTCTTT. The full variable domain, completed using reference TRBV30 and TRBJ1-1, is SQTIHQWPATLVQPVGSPLSLECTVEGTSNPNLYWYRQAAGRGLQLLFYSVGIGQISSEVPQNLSASRPQDRQFILSSKKLLLSDSGFYLCAWSGGMINTGGNTEAFFGQGTRLTVV.

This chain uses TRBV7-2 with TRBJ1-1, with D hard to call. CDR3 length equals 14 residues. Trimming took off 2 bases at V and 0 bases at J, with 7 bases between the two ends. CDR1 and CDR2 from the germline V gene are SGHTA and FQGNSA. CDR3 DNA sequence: TGTGCCAGCAGCTTAAATACAATGAACACTGAAGCTTTCTTT. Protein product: CASSLNTMNTEAFF. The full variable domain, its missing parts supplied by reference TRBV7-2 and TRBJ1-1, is GAGVSQSPSNKVTEKGKDVELRCDPISGHTALYWYRQSLGQGLEFLIYFQGNSAPDKSGLPSDRFSAERTGGSVSTLTIQRTQQEDSAVYLCASSLNTMNTEAFFGQGTRLTVV.

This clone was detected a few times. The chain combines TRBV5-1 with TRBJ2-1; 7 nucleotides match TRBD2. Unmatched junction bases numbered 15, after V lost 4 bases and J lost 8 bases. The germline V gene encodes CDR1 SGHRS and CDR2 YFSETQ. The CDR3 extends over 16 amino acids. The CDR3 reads CASSHGGTSVGDEQFF. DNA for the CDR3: TGCGCCAGCAGCCACGGGGGGACTTCCGTGGGCGATGAGCAGTTCTTC.

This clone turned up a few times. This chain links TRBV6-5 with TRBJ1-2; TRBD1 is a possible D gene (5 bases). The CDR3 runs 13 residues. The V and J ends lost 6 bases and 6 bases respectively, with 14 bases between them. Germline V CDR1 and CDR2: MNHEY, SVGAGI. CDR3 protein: CASSYVGEDGYTF. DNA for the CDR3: TGTGCCAGCAGCTACGTGGGGGAGGATGGCTACACCTTC.

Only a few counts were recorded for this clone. CDR3 bases: TGTGCCAGCAGCTTTTACACAGAAGACTATGGCTACACCTTC. Protein: CASSFYTEDYGYTF. The chain has TRBV7-9 and TRBJ1-2, with D unresolved. Trimming stripped 3 bases from V and 3 bases from J, with 11 bases between. Germline CDR1 SEHNR, CDR2 FQNEAQ (reference sequence). The length of the CDR3 is 14 residues.

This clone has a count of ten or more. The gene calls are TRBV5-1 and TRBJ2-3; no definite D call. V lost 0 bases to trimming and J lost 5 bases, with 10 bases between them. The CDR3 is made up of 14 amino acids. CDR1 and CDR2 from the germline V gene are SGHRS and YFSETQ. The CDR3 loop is CASSLAQDGDTQYF. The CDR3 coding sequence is TGCGCCAGCAGCTTGGCGCAGGATGGAGATACGCAGTATTTT.